Listed here are 10 T cell receptor beta chains from one sample, sequenced in a study of blood T cell repertoires in COVID-19. Repertoires were generated with immunoSEQ multiplex PCR, while TCRdb's copy carries only in-frame clones and drops some. The table lists a few hundred thousand clones, roughly nine tenths of them singletons, with approximately 4.1% in the top ten. The specimen sequenced was peripheral blood. The source of these receptors is a woman aged 60-75 years with COVID-19, enrolled during active disease.

The V gene is TRBV29-1, the J gene TRBJ1-1, with D tentatively TRBD1 (5 bases). Germline V gene sequence: CDR1 SQVTM, CDR2 ANQGSEA. This CDR3 spans 13 amino acids. With 3 bases removed from V and 0 bases from J, the gap between germline ends came to 8 bases. The CDR3 DNA reads as TGCAGCGTTGACTGGGGCGTGAACACTGAAGCTTTCTTT. Translated: CSVDWGVNTEAFF.

On this clone: Other DNA sequences in this specimen translate into the identical CDR3. The chain joins TRBV28 to TRBJ1-3; 7 nucleotides align to TRBD1. The V gene's germline CDR1 is MDHEN and CDR2 SYDVKM. The CDR3 is 15 amino acids. V was clipped by 6 bases and J by 0 bases; unmatched bases: 5. The CDR3 coding sequence is TGTGCCAGCAGCCCAGGGACAGCCTCTGGAAACACCATATATTTT. As protein: CASSPGTASGNTIYF.

The J gene is TRBJ2-1, the V gene TRBV3-1 (or the pseudogene TRBV3-2); D gene uncertain. Trimming removed 3 bases at V and 8 bases at J, with 8 bases between. CDR1 LGHDT and CDR2 YNNKEL come from the germline V gene (reference sequence). There are 12 residues in the CDR3. CDR3 in amino acids: CASSQRIHEQFF. The DNA of the CDR3 is TGTGCCAGCAGCCAGCGTATACATGAGCAGTTCTTC.

V usage is TRBV18 and J usage is TRBJ2-6; D not resolved. This CDR3 is 14 amino acids long. The V gene lost 9 bases and the J gene lost 2 bases, with 11 bases spanning the gap. CDR1 KGHSH and CDR2 LQKENI come from the germline V gene. In nucleotides, the CDR3 is TGTGCCAGTCATTGGAGTCCTGGGGCCAACGTCCTGACTTTC. Protein product: CASHWSPGANVLTF.

The genes are TRBV6-6 and TRBJ1-4; 7 nucleotides line up with TRBD1. CDR3 size: 15 residues. V lost 6 bases and J lost 3; bases outside the gene matches: 7. Germline V gene sequence: CDR1 MNHNY, CDR2 SVGAGI (reference sequence). This chain's CDR3 is CASRPADRANEKLFF. The CDR3 DNA reads TGTGCCAGCAGGCCAGCTGACAGGGCTAATGAAAAACTGTTTTTT.

This chain connects TRBV7-6 to TRBJ2-3; 8 bases map to TRBD2. The CDR3 sequence is 16 residues long. In germline, CDR1 is SGHVS, CDR2 FNYEAQ. The J segment lost 5 bases and the V segment lost 1 base, leaving 8 bases of the junction unmatched. Here the CDR3 reads CASSLGGLAGLDTQYF. Written as DNA, the CDR3 is TGTGCCAGCAGCTTAGGGGGTTTAGCGGGGTTAGATACGCAGTATTTT.

The CDR3 DNA reads as TGTGCCAGCAGCCTTATCCCCGGGTCCTACGAGCAGTACTTC. Translating it yields CASSLIPGSYEQYF. The J gene is TRBJ2-7, the V gene TRBV11-2; D not certain. The germline V and J ends were trimmed by 5 bases and 1 base, with 12 bases remaining between them. Per germline, CDR1 SGHAT and CDR2 FQNNGV. This CDR3 contains 14 residues.

This chain connects TRBV9 to TRBJ1-1; D not certain. The CDR3 runs to 13 residues. V lost 0 bases and J lost 4, with 7 bases in between. Germline values: CDR1 SGDLS, CDR2 YYNGEE. The CDR3 DNA sequence: TGTGCCAGCAGCGTAGGCGGTTTCACTGAAGCTTTCTTT. This translates into CASSVGGFTEAFF.

The chain recombines TRBV4-1 with TRBJ2-7; 8 nucleotides match TRBD1. The CDR3 consists of 15 residues. V lost 3 bases and J lost 4; bases outside the gene matches: 8. The germline gives CDR1 MGHRA, CDR2 YSYEKL. The CDR3 sequence: CASSQMTGAIYEQYF. The CDR3 nucleotides are TGCGCCAGCAGCCAGATGACAGGGGCGATATACGAGCAGTACTTC.

The chain recombines TRBV3-1 (or the pseudogene TRBV3-2) with TRBJ1-1; D remains ambiguous. CDR3 length equals 14 residues. Germline loops: CDR1 LGHDT, CDR2 YNNKEL (reference sequence). V was trimmed by 0 bases and J by 4 bases, leaving 9 bases between them. The CDR3 DNA reads as TGTGCCAGCAGCCAAGATTATACGGTCACTGAAGCTTTCTTT. This translates into CASSQDYTVTEAFF.